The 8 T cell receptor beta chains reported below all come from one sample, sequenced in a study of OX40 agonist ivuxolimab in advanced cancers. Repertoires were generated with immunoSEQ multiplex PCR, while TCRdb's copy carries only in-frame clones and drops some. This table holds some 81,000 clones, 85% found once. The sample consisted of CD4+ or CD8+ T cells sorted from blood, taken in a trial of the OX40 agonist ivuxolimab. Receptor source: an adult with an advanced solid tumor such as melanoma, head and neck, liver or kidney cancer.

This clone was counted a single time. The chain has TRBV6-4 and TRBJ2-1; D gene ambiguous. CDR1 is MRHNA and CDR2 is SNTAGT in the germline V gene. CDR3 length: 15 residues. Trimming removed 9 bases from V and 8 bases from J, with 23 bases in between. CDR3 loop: CASATLTRGVHEQFF. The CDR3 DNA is TGTGCCAGTGCCACGTTGACCCGAGGCGTCCATGAGCAGTTCTTC.

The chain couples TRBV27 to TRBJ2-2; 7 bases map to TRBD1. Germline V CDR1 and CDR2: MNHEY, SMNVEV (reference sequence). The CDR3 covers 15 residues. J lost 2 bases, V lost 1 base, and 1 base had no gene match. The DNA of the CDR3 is TGTGCCAGCAGTTTATGGGACAGAAACACCGGGGAGCTGTTTTTT. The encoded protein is CASSLWDRNTGELFF.

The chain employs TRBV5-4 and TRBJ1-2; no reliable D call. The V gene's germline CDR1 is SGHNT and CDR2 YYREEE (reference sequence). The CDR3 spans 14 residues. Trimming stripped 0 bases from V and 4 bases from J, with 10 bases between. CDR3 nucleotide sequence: TGTGCCAGCAGCTTGGGAGATAAAGGCTATGGCTACACCTTC. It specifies CASSLGDKGYGYTF.

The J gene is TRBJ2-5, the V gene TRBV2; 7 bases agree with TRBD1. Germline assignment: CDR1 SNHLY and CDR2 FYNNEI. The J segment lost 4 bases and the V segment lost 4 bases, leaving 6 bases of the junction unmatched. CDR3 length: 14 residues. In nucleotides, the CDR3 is TGTGCCAGCAGTGGACAGGGTGGGAGAGAGACCCAGTACTTC. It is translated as CASSGQGGRETQYF.

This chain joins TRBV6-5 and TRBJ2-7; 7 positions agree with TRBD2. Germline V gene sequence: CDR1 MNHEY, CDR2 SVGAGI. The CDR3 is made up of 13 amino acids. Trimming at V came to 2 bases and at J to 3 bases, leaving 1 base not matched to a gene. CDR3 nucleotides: TGTGCCAGCAGTTACGGGGGGGACTACGAGCAGTACTTC. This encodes CASSYGGDYEQYF.

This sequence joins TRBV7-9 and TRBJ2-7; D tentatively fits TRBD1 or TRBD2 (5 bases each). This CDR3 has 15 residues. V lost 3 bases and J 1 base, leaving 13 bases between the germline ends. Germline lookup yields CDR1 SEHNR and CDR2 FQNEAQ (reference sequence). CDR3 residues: CASSLSGDVSYEQYF. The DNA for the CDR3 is TGTGCCAGCAGCTTGTCCGGGGACGTATCCTACGAGCAGTACTTC.

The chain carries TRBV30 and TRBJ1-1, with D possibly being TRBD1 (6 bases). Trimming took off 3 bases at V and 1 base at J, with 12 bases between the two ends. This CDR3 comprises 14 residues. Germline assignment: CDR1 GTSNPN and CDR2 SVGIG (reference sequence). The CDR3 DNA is TGTGCCTGGAGGCTCCCGGACAGGAACACTGAAGCTTTCTTT. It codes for CAWRLPDRNTEAFF.

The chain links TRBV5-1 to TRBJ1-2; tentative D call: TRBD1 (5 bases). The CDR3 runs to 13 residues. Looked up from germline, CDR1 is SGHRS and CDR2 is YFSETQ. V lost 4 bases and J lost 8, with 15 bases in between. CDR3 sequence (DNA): TGCGCCAGCAGCACCAGGGCCTCGGGCGGCTACACCTTC. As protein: CASSTRASGGYTF.